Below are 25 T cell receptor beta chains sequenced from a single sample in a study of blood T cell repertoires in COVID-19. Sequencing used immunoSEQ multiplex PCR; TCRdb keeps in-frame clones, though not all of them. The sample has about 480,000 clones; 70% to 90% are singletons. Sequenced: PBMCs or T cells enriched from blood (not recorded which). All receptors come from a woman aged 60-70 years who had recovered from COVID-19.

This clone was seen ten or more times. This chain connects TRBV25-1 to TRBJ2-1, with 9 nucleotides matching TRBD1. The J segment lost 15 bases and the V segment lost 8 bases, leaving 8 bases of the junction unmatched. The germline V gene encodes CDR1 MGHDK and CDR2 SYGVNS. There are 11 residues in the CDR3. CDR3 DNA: TGTGCCAGCTCCCCGGGACAGGGTGTGTTCTTC. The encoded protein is CASSPGQGVFF.

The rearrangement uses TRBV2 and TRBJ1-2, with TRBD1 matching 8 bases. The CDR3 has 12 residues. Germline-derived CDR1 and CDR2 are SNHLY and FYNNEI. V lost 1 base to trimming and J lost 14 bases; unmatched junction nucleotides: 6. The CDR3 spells CASSEEGTGLTF. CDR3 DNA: TGTGCCAGCAGTGAAGAGGGGACAGGACTAACCTTC.

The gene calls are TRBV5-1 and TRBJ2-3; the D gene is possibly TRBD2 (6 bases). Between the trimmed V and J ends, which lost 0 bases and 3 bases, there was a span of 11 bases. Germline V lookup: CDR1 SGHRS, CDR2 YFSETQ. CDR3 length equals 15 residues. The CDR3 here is CASSLGLVVTDTQYF. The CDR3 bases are TGCGCCAGCAGCTTGGGACTAGTAGTTACAGATACGCAGTATTTT.

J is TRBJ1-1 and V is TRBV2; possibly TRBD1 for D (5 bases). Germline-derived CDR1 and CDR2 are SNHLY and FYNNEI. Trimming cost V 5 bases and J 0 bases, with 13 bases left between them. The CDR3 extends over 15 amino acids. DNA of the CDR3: TGTGCCAGCAGTCCGACGAAGGGGTTGAACACTGAAGCTTTCTTT. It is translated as CASSPTKGLNTEAFF.

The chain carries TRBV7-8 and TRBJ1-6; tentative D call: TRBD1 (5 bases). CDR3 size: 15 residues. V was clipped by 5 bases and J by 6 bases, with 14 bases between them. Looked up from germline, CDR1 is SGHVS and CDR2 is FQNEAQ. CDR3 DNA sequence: TGTGCCAGCAGCGCCAGGGTATCAATTAATTCACCCCTCCACTTT. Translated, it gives CASSARVSINSPLHF.

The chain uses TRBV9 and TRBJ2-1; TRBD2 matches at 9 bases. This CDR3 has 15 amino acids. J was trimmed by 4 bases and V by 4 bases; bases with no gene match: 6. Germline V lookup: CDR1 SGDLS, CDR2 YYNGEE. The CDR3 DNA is TGTGCCAGCAGCCCTAGTCTAGCGGGGTACAATGAGCAGTTCTTC. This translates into CASSPSLAGYNEQFF.

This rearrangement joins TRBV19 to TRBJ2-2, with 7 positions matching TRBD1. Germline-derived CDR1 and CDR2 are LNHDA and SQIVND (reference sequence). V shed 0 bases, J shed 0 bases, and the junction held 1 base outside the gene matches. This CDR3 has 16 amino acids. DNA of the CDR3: TGTGCCAGTAGTATAGAAACAGGGGCGAACACCGGGGAGCTGTTTTTT. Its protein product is CASSIETGANTGELFF. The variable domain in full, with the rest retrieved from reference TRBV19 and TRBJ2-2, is DGGITQSPKYLFRKEGQNVTLSCEQNLNHDAMYWYRQDPGQGLRLIYYSQIVNDFQKGDIAEGYSVSREKKESFPLTVTSAQKNPTAFYLCASSIETGANTGELFFGEGSRLTVL.

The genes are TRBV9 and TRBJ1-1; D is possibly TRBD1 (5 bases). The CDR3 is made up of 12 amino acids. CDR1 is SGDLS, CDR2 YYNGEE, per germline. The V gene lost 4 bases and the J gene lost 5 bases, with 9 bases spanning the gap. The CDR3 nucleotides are TGTGCCAGCAGCCTGCAGGGAACTGAAGCTTTCTTT. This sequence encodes CASSLQGTEAFF.

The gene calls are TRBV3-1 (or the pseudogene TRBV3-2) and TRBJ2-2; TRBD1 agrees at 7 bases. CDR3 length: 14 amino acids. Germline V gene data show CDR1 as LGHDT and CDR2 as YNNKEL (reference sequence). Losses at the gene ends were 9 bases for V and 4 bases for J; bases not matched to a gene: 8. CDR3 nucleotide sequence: TGTGCCAGTTCCCAGGGACAGACCACCGGGGAGCTGTTTTTT. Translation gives CASSQGQTTGELFF.

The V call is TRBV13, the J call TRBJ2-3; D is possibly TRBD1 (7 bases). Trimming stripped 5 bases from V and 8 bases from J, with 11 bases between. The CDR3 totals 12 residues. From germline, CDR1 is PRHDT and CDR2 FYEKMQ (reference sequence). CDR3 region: CASSRQGGTQYF. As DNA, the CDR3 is TGTGCCAGCAGCCGACAGGGAGGTACGCAGTATTTT.

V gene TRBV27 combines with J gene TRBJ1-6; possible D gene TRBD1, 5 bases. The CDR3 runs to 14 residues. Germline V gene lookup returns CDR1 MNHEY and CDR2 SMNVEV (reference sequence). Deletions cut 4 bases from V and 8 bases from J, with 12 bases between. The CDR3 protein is CASSSTGSYSPLHF. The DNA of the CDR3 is TGTGCCAGCAGTTCCACAGGATCATATTCACCCCTCCACTTT.

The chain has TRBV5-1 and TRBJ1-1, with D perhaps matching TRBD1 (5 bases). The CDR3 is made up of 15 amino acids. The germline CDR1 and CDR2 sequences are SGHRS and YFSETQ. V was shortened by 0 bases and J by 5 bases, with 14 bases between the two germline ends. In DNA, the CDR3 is TGCGCCAGCAGCTTGGAGACGCAGGGAGGAACTGAAGCTTTCTTT. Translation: CASSLETQGGTEAFF.

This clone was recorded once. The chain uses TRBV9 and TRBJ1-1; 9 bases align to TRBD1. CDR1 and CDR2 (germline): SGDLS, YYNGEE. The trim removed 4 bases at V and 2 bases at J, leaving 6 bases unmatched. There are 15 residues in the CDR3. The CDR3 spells CASSTRTGANTEAFF. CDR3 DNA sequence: TGTGCCAGCAGCACCCGGACAGGGGCCAACACTGAAGCTTTCTTT.

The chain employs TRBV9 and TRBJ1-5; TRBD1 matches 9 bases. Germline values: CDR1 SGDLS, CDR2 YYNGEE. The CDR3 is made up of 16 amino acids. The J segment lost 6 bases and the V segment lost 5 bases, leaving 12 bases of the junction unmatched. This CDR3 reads CASRPRQGGMRQPQHF. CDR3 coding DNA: TGTGCCAGCAGGCCTAGACAGGGGGGGATGCGTCAGCCCCAGCATTTT.

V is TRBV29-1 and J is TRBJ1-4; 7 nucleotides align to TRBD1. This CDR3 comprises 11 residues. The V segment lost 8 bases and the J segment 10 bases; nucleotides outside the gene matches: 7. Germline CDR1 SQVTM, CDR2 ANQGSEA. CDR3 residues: CSTGVKGKLFF. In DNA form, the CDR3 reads TGCAGCACAGGGGTGAAAGGAAAACTGTTTTTT.

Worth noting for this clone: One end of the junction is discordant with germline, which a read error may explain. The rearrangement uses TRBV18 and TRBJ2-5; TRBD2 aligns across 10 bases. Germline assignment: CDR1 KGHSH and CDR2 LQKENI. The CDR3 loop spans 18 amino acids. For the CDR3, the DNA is TGTGCCAGCTCCCCACGGCCGCCCGGGACTAGCGTAGAAGAGACCCAGTACTTC. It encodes CASSPRPPGTSVEETQYF.

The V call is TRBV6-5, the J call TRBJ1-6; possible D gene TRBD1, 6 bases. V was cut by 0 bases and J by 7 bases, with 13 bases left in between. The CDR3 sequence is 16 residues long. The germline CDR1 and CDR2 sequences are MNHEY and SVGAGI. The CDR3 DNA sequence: TGTGCCAGCAGTTACTCGACTACAGGGCCCAATTCACCCCTCCACTTT. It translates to CASSYSTTGPNSPLHF.

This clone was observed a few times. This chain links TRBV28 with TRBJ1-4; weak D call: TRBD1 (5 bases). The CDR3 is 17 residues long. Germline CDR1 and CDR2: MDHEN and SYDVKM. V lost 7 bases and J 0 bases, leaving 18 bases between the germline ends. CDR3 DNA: TGTGCCAGCACCTCGATGGTCGACAGTGCAACTAATGAAAAACTGTTTTTT. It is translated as CASTSMVDSATNEKLFF.

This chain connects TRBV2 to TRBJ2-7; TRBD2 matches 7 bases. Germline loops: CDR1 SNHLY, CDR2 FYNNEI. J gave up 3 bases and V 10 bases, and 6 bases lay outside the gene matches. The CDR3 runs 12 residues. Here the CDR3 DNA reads TGTGCCACCCGCCGGGACTACTACGAGCAGTACTTC. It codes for CATRRDYYEQYF.

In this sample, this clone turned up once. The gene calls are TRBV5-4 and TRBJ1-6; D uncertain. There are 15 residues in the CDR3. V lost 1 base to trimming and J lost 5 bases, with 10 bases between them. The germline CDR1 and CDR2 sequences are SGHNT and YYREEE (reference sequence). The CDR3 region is CASSLSGVNNSPLHF. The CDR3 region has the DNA TGTGCCAGCAGCTTGTCCGGGGTGAATAATTCACCCCTCCACTTT.

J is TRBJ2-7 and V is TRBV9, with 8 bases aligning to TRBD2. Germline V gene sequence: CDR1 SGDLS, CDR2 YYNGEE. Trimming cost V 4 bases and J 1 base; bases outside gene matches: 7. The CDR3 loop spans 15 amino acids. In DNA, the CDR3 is TGTGCCAGCAGCTCCCATACGGGAGGGTCCTACGAGCAGTACTTC. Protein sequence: CASSSHTGGSYEQYF.

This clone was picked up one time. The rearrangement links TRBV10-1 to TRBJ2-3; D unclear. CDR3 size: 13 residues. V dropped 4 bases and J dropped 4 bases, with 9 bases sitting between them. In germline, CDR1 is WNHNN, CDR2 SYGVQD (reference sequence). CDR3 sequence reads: CASSVQVADTQYF. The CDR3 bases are TGCGCCAGCAGTGTTCAGGTCGCAGATACGCAGTATTTT.

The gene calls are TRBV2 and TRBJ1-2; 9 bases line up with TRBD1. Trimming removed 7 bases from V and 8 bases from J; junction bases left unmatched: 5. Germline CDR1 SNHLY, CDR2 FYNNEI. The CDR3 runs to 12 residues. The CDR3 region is CASTRDREGYTF. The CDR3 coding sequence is TGTGCCAGCACCCGGGACAGGGAGGGCTACACCTTC.

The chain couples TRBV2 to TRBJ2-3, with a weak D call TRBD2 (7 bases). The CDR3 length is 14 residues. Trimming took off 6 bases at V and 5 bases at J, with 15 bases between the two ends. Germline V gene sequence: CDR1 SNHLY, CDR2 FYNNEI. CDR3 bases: TGTGCCAGCAGGGAACGGGGGGCGGGAGATACGCAGTATTTT. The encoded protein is CASRERGAGDTQYF.

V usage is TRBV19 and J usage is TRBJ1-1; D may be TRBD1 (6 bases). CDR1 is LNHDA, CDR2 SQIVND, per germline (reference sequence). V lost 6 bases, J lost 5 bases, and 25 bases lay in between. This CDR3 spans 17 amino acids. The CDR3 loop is CASSLPQGQPGWTEAFF. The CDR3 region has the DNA TGTGCCAGTAGCTTACCCCAGGGACAACCAGGGTGGACTGAAGCTTTCTTT.